This T cell receptor beta chain emerged from a study of T-cell memory formation after mild COVID-19. Study-wide results and caveats: CD4+ clones that contracted lay mainly in CM and EM; CD8+ ones lay in EMRA.

TCRdb independently ran MiXCR on the 5' RACE reads; one entry per CDR3 protein. The sample contains about 400,000 distinct CDR3 sequences, around an eighth of which appear only once. The germline CDR1 and CDR2 sequences are SGDLS and YYNGEE. V trimming: 4 bases; J trimming: 3 bases; junction bases outside the gene matches: 7. The CDR3 is 15 residues long. This clonotype was recorded at least ten times. Its antigen is as yet unknown. This chain uses TRBV9 with TRBJ2-1, with 7 bases lining up with TRBD1. The sequencing input was PBMCs or a T cell subset sorted from them (not recorded which). This TCR was sampled from a man between 18 and 29 years old who had mild COVID-19 (a few samples of this study predate the infection). Cell type and time point are not known. CDR3 DNA: TGTGCCAGCAGCCAGGGGGAACGGCTCTACAATGAGCAGTTCTTC. It specifies CASSQGERLYNEQFF.